Sequencing of this T cell receptor beta chain was carried out in a study of cytomegalovirus exposure and HLA in healthy donors. On the study more broadly: There were 350 to 400 genotyped donors. Of these, roughly 80% fell in the genetic ancestry cluster associated with self-reported Caucasian donors. Overall study results and limits: HLA restriction was apparent for most CMV-associated TCR beta chains in a later analysis. The study listed around 150 cytomegalovirus-associated TCR beta chains.

It was with 60 Vbeta and 13 Jbeta primers that the PCR ran. How the authors handled the data: In a later analysis, of tens of millions of unique beta chains, roughly 9.9 million appeared in at least two donors. TCRdb's table, derived via immunoSEQ multiplex PCR, lists solely in-frame clones and lacks some. D and trimming were read from the DNA, whereas the V and J calls and clone size are those reported in that table. The sample consists of approximately 120,000 clones, 78% of them appearing once. For this clone: Antigen specificity is unknown.

The V gene's germline CDR1 is SEHNR and CDR2 FQNEAQ (reference sequence). The CDR3 runs to 16 residues. Trimming removed 4 bases from V and 2 bases from J; junction bases left unmatched: 10. Input material: PBMCs. This chain connects TRBV7-9 to TRBJ1-1, with TRBD1 matching 7 bases. The receptor was isolated from a middle-aged man in good health and CMV-seronegative. CDR3 loop: CASSSKPDRPNTEAFF. The CDR3 coding sequence is TGTGCCAGCAGCTCGAAACCGGACAGGCCCAACACTGAAGCTTTCTTT.